These 22 T cell receptor beta chains originate from one sample sequenced in a study of blood T cells in healthy people across ages. A sample-barcoded 5' primer and a J-beta primer mix were used in a second PCR of about 7 to 11 cycles. TCRdb reanalysed the 5' RACE reads using MiXCR and keeps one entry per CDR3 protein. Of about 1.6 million distinct CDR3 sequences in the sample, about 35% were seen once. Source material: blood. These receptors came from a woman under 40 in good health.

This clonotype appeared a few times. The chain uses TRBV9 and TRBJ2-1; D is ambiguous. TRBJ2-7 matches the DNA end more closely, so the J call is doubtful. Per germline, CDR1 SGDLS and CDR2 YYNGEE. The CDR3 is made up of 15 amino acids. The CDR3 nucleotides are TGTGCCAGCAGCGTAGCTTCTGTTTCCTACAATGAGCAGTACTTC. This codes for CASSVASVSYNEQYF.

The chain links TRBV6-1 to TRBJ1-2, with a weak D call TRBD1 (6 bases). Trimming cost V 3 bases and J 8 bases, with 22 bases left between them. CDR1 is MNHNS, CDR2 SASEGT, per germline. The CDR3 is made up of 16 amino acids. This chain's CDR3 is CASSDPMGRGATGYTF. The CDR3 DNA reads TGTGCCAGCAGTGATCCCATGGGGAGGGGGGCAACAGGCTACACCTTC.

This clonotype has only a few counts. The V gene is TRBV7-2, the J gene TRBJ2-7; tentatively, D is TRBD1 (6 bases). The closer fit of TRBJ2-5 to the DNA end suggests the J call may be wrong. There are 15 residues in the CDR3. Germline loops: CDR1 SGHTA, CDR2 FQGNSA. CDR3 in DNA: TGTGCCAGCAGCTTAGCCGCAGGGGCGCAGGGGACCCAGTACTTC. It codes for CASSLAAGAQGTQYF.

The V gene is TRBV28, the J gene TRBJ2-3; D ambiguous. CDR1 and CDR2 (germline): MDHEN, SYDVKM. The CDR3 totals 13 residues. V lost 2 bases and J 5 bases, leaving 8 bases between the germline ends. The CDR3 here is CASSLTKRDTQYF. The CDR3 DNA is TGTGCCAGCAGTTTAACTAAGAGAGATACGCAGTATTTT. Together with reference TRBV28 and TRBJ2-3, the CDR3 gives the full variable domain: DVKVTQSSRYLVKRTGEKVFLECVQDMDHENMFWYRQDPGLGLRLIYFSYDVKMKEKGDIPEGYSVSREKKERFSLILESASTNQTSMYLCASSLTKRDTQYFGPGTRLTVL.

This clonotype occurred a few times. V usage is TRBV29-1 and J usage is TRBJ2-1, with TRBD2 matching 8 bases. The trim removed 6 bases at V and 4 bases at J, leaving 2 bases unmatched. The CDR3 covers 12 residues. Germline V lookup: CDR1 SQVTM, CDR2 ANQGSEA. The CDR3 reads CSVTSGYNEQFF. In DNA form, the CDR3 reads TGCAGCGTAACTAGCGGATACAATGAGCAGTTCTTC.

Comments on this clonotype: One junction end disagrees with the germline gene, perhaps due to a read error. The V and J genes are TRBV7-6 and TRBJ2-1; a weak D match, TRBD2 (5 bases). Germline V gives CDR1 SGHVS, CDR2 FNYEAQ. The CDR3 sequence is 13 residues long. CDR3 region: CACSLATRNEQFF. The CDR3, as DNA: TGTGCCTGCAGCTTAGCGACGAGGAATGAGCAGTTCTTC.

In this sample, this clonotype turned up a few times. The V and J genes are TRBV21-1 and TRBJ1-5. TRBV21-1 is reported as a pseudogene. CDR3 length: 16 residues. For the CDR3, the DNA is TGTGCCAGCAGCTGGGGGATTAGGAGGGTGGAGCAGCCCCAGCATTTT. This translates into CASSWGIRRVEQPQHF.

This chain joins TRBV28 and TRBJ2-4, with no clear D. V gave up 6 bases and J gave up 8 bases, with 20 bases separating them. This CDR3 has 15 amino acids. Germline V gives CDR1 MDHEN, CDR2 SYDVKM. Here the CDR3 DNA reads TGTGCCAGCAGGGCGAGCTCCCTGGGTACTGACATTCAGTACTTC. Translating it yields CASRASSLGTDIQYF.

This clonotype was recorded a few times. CDR3 residues: CASRSSLYNEQFF. The CDR3 region has the DNA TGTGCCAGTCGGTCGAGCCTATACAATGAGCAGTTCTTC. The chain joins TRBV6-1 to TRBJ2-1; D gene uncertain. Germline V gives CDR1 MNHNS, CDR2 SASEGT. The V and J ends lost 9 bases and 4 bases respectively, with 13 bases between them. The CDR3 extends over 13 amino acids.

This clonotype was found once. The chain employs TRBV14 and TRBJ2-5; D remains unclear. CDR1 is SGHDN and CDR2 is FVKESK in the germline V gene. The CDR3 loop spans 13 amino acids. The ends were cut back, 3 bases at V and 2 bases at J, with 7 bases in the middle. CDR3 nucleotides: TGTGCCAGCAGCCATGTCGTACAAGAGACCCAGTACTTC. It translates to CASSHVVQETQYF.

This clonotype showed up just a few times. The chain couples TRBV24-1 to TRBJ2-7; 8 bases agree with TRBD1. The CDR3 loop spans 15 amino acids. CDR1 KGHDR and CDR2 SFDVKD come from the germline V gene. Losses at the gene ends were 4 bases for V and 0 bases for J; bases not matched to a gene: 4. In DNA, the CDR3 is TGTGCCACCAGTGACTCCAGGGGGCTCTCCTACGAGCAGTACTTC. Protein product: CATSDSRGLSYEQYF.

To note about this clonotype: An end of the junction differs from the germline gene, which may be a read error. This chain connects TRBV20-1 to TRBJ2-7, with no clear D. The end of the DNA fits TRBJ2-4 better, so the J call may be wrong. The CDR3 is 13 amino acids. CDR1 and CDR2 (germline): DFQATT, SNEGSKA (reference sequence). CDR3 loop: CSAQDLAKTIQYF. For the CDR3, the DNA is TGCAGTGCTCAAGATTTAGCCAAAACCATTCAGTACTTC.

The chain couples TRBV28 to TRBJ2-2, with D perhaps matching TRBD2 (6 bases). CDR1 is MDHEN and CDR2 is SYDVKM in the germline V gene. V dropped 6 bases and J dropped 0 bases, with 14 bases sitting between them. The CDR3 is 16 residues long. For the CDR3, the DNA is TGTGCCAGCAGGGCAACCGGGACTCCGAACACCGGGGAGCTGTTTTTT. Its translation: CASRATGTPNTGELFF.

This chain links TRBV7-9 with TRBJ1-2, with a tentative D call TRBD1 (6 bases). V lost 1 base and J lost 4, with 10 bases in between. CDR3 length equals 14 residues. Germline-derived CDR1 and CDR2 are SEHNR and FQNEAQ (reference sequence). DNA of the CDR3: TGTGCCAGCAGCTTAGGAGGACAGTTCTATGGCTACACCTTC. Translated, it gives CASSLGGQFYGYTF. Full variable domain (rest looked up from reference TRBV7-9 and TRBJ1-2): DTGVSQNPRHKITKRGQNVTFRCDPISEHNRLYWYRQTLGQGPEFLTYFQNEAQLEKSRLLSDRFSAERPKGSFSTLEIQRTEQGDSAMYLCASSLGGQFYGYTFGSGTRLTVV.

This clonotype occurred a few times. The genes are TRBV29-1 and TRBJ2-7, with 7 bases that match TRBD1. The V segment lost 5 bases and the J segment 3 bases; nucleotides outside the gene matches: 16. Per the germline V gene, CDR1 is SQVTM and CDR2 is ANQGSEA. The CDR3 consists of 16 residues. CDR3 sequence: CSVQRFGAGGGYEQYF. DNA of the CDR3: TGCAGCGTTCAACGATTTGGGGCAGGGGGTGGCTACGAGCAGTACTTC.

This chain connects TRBV5-6 to TRBJ2-5; the D call may be TRBD1 or TRBD2 (5 bases each). The germline V and J ends were trimmed by 5 bases and 5 bases, with 22 bases remaining between them. The CDR3 sequence is 16 residues long. The germline CDR1 and CDR2 sequences are SGHDT and YYEEEE. The CDR3 region has the DNA TGTGCCAGCAGGCCTTCCTTGGGGACGTCGCAGGAGACCCAGTACTTC. Protein: CASRPSLGTSQETQYF.

This clonotype was picked up a small number of times. The V gene is TRBV5-8, the J gene TRBJ1-2; D may be TRBD1 (5 bases). Germline-derived CDR1 and CDR2 are SGHTS and YDEGEE. CDR3 length: 15 amino acids. The V gene lost 4 bases and the J gene lost 4 bases, with 17 bases spanning the gap. The CDR3: CASSLGPGKGYGYTF. The CDR3, as DNA: TGTGCCAGCAGCCTGGGGCCAGGAAAGGGCTATGGCTACACCTTC.

This clonotype was found many times. The rearrangement uses TRBV14 and TRBJ2-1, with 10 nucleotides matching TRBD1. The V and J ends lost 4 bases and 7 bases, in that order; junction bases with no gene match: 1. This CDR3 is built from 13 residues. Germline CDR1 reads SGHDN; CDR2 reads FVKESK. The CDR3 protein is CASSRDRGNEQFF. CDR3 coding DNA: TGTGCCAGCAGCCGGGACAGGGGTAATGAGCAGTTCTTC. The full variable domain, in which reference TRBV14 and TRBJ2-1 provide the parts outside the CDR3, is EAGVTQFPSHSVIEKGQTVTLRCDPISGHDNLYWYRRVMGKEIKFLLHFVKESKQDESGMPNNRFLAERTGGTYSTLKVQPAELEDSGVYFCASSRDRGNEQFFGPGTRLTVL.

V is TRBV11-1 and J is TRBJ1-6; TRBD1 matches 9 bases. The CDR3 length is 16 residues. Losses at the gene ends were 1 base for V and 8 bases for J; bases not matched to a gene: 6. CDR1 SGHAT and CDR2 FQDESV come from the germline V gene (reference sequence). DNA for the CDR3: TGTGCCAGCAGCTTAGAGGCTGGGACAGGGCATTCACCCCTCCACTTT. Translated: CASSLEAGTGHSPLHF.

This clonotype was seen more than once but under ten times. The genes are TRBV28 and TRBJ1-2; no firm D call. CDR1 and CDR2 from the germline V gene are MDHEN and SYDVKM. The CDR3 is 12 residues long. Trimming cost V 6 bases and J 4 bases, with 9 bases left between them. Here the CDR3 reads CASSINTYGYTF. For the CDR3, the DNA is TGTGCCAGCAGCATAAATACCTATGGCTACACCTTC.

The chain joins TRBV20-1 to TRBJ1-5; a possible D gene is TRBD1 (6 bases). V was pared by 5 bases and J by 3 bases, with 14 bases between. Germline values: CDR1 DFQATT, CDR2 SNEGSKA (reference sequence). CDR3 length: 14 amino acids. CDR3 DNA: TGCAGTGCTCGATCGGGACACCTCAATCAGCCCCAGCATTTT. This translates into CSARSGHLNQPQHF.

J is TRBJ2-5 and V is TRBV9, with TRBD2 matching over 9 bases. The germline V gene encodes CDR1 SGDLS and CDR2 YYNGEE. J was trimmed by 5 bases and V by 0 bases; bases with no gene match: 5. This CDR3 region has 15 residues. The CDR3 is CASSVAWGTSETQYF. In nucleotides, the CDR3 is TGTGCCAGCAGCGTAGCTTGGGGGACTAGCGAGACCCAGTACTTC.